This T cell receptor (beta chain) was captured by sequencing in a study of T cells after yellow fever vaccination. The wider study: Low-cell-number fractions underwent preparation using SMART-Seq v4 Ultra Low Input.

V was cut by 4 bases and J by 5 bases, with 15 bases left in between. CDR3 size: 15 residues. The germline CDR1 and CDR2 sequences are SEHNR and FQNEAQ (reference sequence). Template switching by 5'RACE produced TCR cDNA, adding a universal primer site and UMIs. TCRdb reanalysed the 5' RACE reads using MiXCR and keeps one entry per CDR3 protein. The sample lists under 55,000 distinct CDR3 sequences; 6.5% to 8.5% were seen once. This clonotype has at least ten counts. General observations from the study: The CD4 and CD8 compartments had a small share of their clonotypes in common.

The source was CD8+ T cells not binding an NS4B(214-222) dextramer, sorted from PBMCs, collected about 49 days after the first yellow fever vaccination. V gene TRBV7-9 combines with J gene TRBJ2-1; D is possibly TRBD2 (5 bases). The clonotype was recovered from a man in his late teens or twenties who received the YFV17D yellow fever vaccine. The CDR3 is CASSSGDIPHNEQFF. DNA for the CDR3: TGTGCCAGCAGCTCCGGGGATATCCCCCACAATGAGCAGTTCTTC.